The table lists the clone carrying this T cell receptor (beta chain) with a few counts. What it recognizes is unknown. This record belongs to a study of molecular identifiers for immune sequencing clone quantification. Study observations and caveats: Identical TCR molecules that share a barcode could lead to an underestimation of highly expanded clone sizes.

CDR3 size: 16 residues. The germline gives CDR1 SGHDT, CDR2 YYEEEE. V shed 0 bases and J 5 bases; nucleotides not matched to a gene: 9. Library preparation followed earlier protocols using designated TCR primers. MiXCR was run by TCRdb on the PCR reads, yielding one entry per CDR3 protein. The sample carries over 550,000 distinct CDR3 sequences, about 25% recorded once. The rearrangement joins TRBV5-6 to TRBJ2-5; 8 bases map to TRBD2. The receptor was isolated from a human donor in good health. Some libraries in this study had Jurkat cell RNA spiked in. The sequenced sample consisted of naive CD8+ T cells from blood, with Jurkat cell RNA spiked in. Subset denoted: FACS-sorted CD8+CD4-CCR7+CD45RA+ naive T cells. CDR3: CASSLGRAGVGETQYF. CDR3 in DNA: TGTGCCAGCAGCTTGGGTCGAGCGGGAGTTGGCGAGACCCAGTACTTC.